Sequencing of this TCR beta chain was carried out in a study of cytomegalovirus exposure and HLA in healthy donors. Study as a whole: Genetic ancestry analysis placed about 80% of the 398 donors that were genotyped in the Caucasian-associated cluster.

General study results and limits: Three CMV-associated chains proved CMV antigen-specific in vitro. At a 0.05 false discovery rate, a later analysis found around 15,000 TCR beta sequences to be associated with HLA alleles.

Germline V gene sequence: CDR1 SGHAT, CDR2 FQDESV (reference sequence). The CDR3 consists of 13 residues. Trimming took 5 bases from V and 5 from J; bases not matched to a gene: 1. 60 Vbeta and 13 Jbeta primers were used in PCR. Repertoires were generated with immunoSEQ multiplex PCR, while TCRdb's copy carries only in-frame clones and drops some. The sample yields approximately 150,000 clones, approximately 80% seen once. Worth noting for this clone: What it binds is not known.

V and J are TRBV11-1 and TRBJ1-4; 8 bases match TRBD1. The sequencing sample was made of PBMCs. This receptor was identified in a woman aged 25 to 45 in good health and CMV-seronegative. The CDR3 loop reads CASSRQGNEKLFF. The CDR3 DNA is TGTGCCAGCAGCCGACAGGGGAATGAAAAACTGTTTTTT.